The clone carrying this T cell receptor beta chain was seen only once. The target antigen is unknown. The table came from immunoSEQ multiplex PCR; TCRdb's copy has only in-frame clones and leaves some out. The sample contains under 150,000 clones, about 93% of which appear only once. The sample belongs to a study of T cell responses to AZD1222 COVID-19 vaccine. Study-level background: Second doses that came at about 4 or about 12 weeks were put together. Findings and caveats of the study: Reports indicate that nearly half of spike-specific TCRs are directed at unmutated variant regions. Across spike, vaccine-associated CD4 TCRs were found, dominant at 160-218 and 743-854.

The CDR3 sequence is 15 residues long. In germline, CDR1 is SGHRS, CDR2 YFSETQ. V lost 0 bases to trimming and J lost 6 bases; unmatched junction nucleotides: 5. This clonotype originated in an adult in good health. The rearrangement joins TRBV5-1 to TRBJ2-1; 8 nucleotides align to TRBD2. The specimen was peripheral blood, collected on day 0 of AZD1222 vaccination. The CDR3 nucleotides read TGCGCCAGCAGCTTGGACGGGGGGGCCTTCAATGAGCAGTTCTTC. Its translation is CASSLDGGAFNEQFF.